This T cell receptor beta chain emerged from a study of blood T cell repertoires in COVID-19. Repertoires were generated with immunoSEQ multiplex PCR, while TCRdb's copy carries only in-frame clones and drops some. This table has more than 100,000 clones, less than 75% appearing once. The germline V gene encodes CDR1 LGHNA and CDR2 YNFKEQ. The CDR3 consists of 16 residues. The ends lost 0 bases at V and 2 bases at J; junction bases unmatched: 6. The rearrangement links TRBV4-2 to TRBJ2-7; 8 bases line up with TRBD2. The sequence came from a human donor with acute or convalescent COVID-19. The donor label of this sample is uncertain. The sequenced sample consisted of peripheral blood. CDR3 protein: CASSQETAGATYEQYF. The CDR3 bases are TGTGCCAGCAGCCAAGAAACAGCGGGGGCAACCTACGAGCAGTACTTC.